This TCR beta chain was captured by sequencing in a study of Graves' ophthalmopathy and Graves' hyperthyroidism. The V gene end was trimmed by 12 bases and the J gene end by 2 bases; junction bases not matched to a gene: 9. From germline, CDR1 is KGHDR and CDR2 SFDVKD. CDR3 size: 14 residues. As the template, RNA transcripts were used to amplify TCR beta CDR3 regions. RT-PCR in the first round used HTBI primers; a second-round multiplex PCR followed. Each CDR3 protein gets one entry after TCRdb re-called the multiplex PCR reads with MiXCR. The data hold roughly 700,000 distinct CDR3 sequences, with 40% observed a single time.

The receptor's source is an adult man with Graves' ophthalmopathy. The material sequenced was peripheral blood. V gene TRBV24-1 combines with J gene TRBJ1-5, with 7 bases matching TRBD1. CDR3 nucleotide sequence: TGTGCCGACATACCAACAGGGGGCAATCAGCCCCAGCATTTT. Its translation: CADIPTGGNQPQHF.